These 19 T cell receptor beta chains share one sample of origin, sequenced in a study of identical twins. TCRdb analysed the 5' RACE reads with MiXCR anew, one entry per CDR3 protein. The top ten clones hold around 0.91% of a sample with roughly 540,000 distinct CDR3 sequences, roughly a fifth of them seen once. This sample was shared with a second study, whose subject was T cells expressing NK-cell markers.

Sequenced material: CD4+ T cells sorted from blood. The origin of the receptors is a woman under 30 in good health.

This clonotype came up a few times. The V gene is TRBV25-1, the J gene TRBJ2-5; 7 bases are a match to TRBD2. The CDR3 spans 17 residues. J gave up 4 bases and V 1 base, and 12 bases lay outside the gene matches. Germline assignment: CDR1 MGHDK and CDR2 SYGVNS. The CDR3 DNA reads as TGTGCCAGCAGTGAATTCCCAAGACTAGCTTATAGAGAGACCCAGTACTTC. Its translation is CASSEFPRLAYRETQYF.

The V and J genes are TRBV29-1 and TRBJ1-2; possibly TRBD1 for D (5 bases). The CDR3 loop spans 13 amino acids. Germline V gene lookup returns CDR1 SQVTM and CDR2 ANQGSEA. V was clipped by 0 bases and J by 7 bases, with 12 bases between them. The CDR3 is CSVEDSQGGGYTF. The CDR3 DNA follows: TGCAGCGTTGAAGATTCTCAGGGCGGTGGCTACACCTTC.

The CDR3 protein is CASSAGPGPRGSYEQYF. The CDR3 nucleotides read TGTGCCAGCAGCGCAGGACCCGGGCCCCGGGGCTCCTACGAGCAGTACTTC. The chain combines TRBV9 with TRBJ2-7; D may be TRBD2 (5 bases). This CDR3 contains 17 residues. Trimming pared 3 bases from V and 0 bases from J, leaving 19 bases between. Germline V gene sequence: CDR1 SGDLS, CDR2 YYNGEE.

This clonotype was detected many times. The chain combines TRBV29-1 with TRBJ2-1; 10 bases are shared with TRBD2. Trimming took 6 bases from V and 8 from J; bases not matched to a gene: 10. Germline CDR1 and CDR2: SQVTM and ANQGSEA. The CDR3 contains 14 residues. DNA for the CDR3: TGCAGCGTCGCTCTAGCGGGAGTTAGTTATGAGCAGTTCTTC. Translated, it gives CSVALAGVSYEQFF.

V is TRBV5-1 and J is TRBJ2-5, with 8 nucleotides matching TRBD2. Germline lookup yields CDR1 SGHRS and CDR2 YFSETQ. Trimming removed 4 bases from V and 5 bases from J; junction bases left unmatched: 34. CDR3 length: 23 residues. The CDR3 protein is CASSPHGGIAGGVTPGGRETQYF. CDR3 DNA: TGCGCCAGCAGCCCACACGGCGGGATAGCTGGGGGAGTGACGCCGGGGGGGCGTGAGACCCAGTACTTC.

This sequence joins TRBV7-8 and TRBJ2-1; 8 bases fit TRBD1. Germline lookup yields CDR1 SGHVS and CDR2 FQNEAQ. The trim removed 5 bases at V and 8 bases at J, leaving 5 bases unmatched. The CDR3 is made up of 13 amino acids. This CDR3 is CASSTDRAHEQFF. In DNA, the CDR3 is TGTGCCAGCAGCACGGACAGGGCCCATGAGCAGTTCTTC.

This clonotype showed up many times. This chain links TRBV29-1 with TRBJ2-1; 8 nucleotides match TRBD1. This CDR3 is built from 12 residues. The junction had 4 bases not matched to a gene; V was cut back by 7 bases and J by 5 bases. Germline values: CDR1 SQVTM, CDR2 ANQGSEA. The CDR3 is CSGDRSNNEQFF. The CDR3 DNA reads TGCAGCGGGGACAGGTCCAACAATGAGCAGTTCTTC.

On this clonotype itself: This may come from a read error, since a much larger clone is one base off. The V and J genes are TRBV29-1 and TRBJ2-1; D remains ambiguous. This CDR3 region has 11 residues. The germline V gene encodes CDR1 SQVTM and CDR2 ANQGSEA. This chain's CDR3 is CSLTSPNEQSF. The CDR3 DNA follows: TGCAGCCTTACATCCCCCAATGAGCAGTCCTTC.

The rearrangement uses TRBV6-5 and TRBJ1-1; weak D call: TRBD1 (5 bases). V lost 3 bases and J 3 bases, leaving 17 bases between the germline ends. Per germline, CDR1 MNHEY and CDR2 SVGAGI. The CDR3 totals 16 residues. The CDR3 region has the DNA TGTGCCAGCAGTTATCAATCAGGGCAGCAATACACTGAAGCTTTCTTT. Translating it yields CASSYQSGQQYTEAFF.

The gene calls are TRBV6-1 and TRBJ1-1, with a possible D match to TRBD1 (5 bases). CDR3 length: 17 amino acids. Germline V gives CDR1 MNHNS, CDR2 SASEGT. Between the trimmed V and J ends, which lost 5 bases and 1 base, there was a span of 20 bases. CDR3 DNA: TGTGCCAGCAGTACCCCCGGGGGTACAGGCAAGAACACTGAAGCTTTCTTT. This translates into CASSTPGGTGKNTEAFF.

The V gene is TRBV5-1, the J gene TRBJ2-7; D assignment may be TRBD1 or TRBD2 (5 bases each). Trimming cost V 0 bases and J 8 bases, with 15 bases left between them. CDR1 is SGHRS, CDR2 YFSETQ, per germline. The CDR3 consists of 14 residues. CDR3 nucleotide sequence: TGCGCCAGCAGCTTGGGAGGGGCGGTCAAGAAGCAGTACTTC. Its translation is CASSLGGAVKKQYF.

This clonotype was counted a few times. The chain combines TRBV7-9 with TRBJ2-7, with no clear D. CDR3 length equals 11 residues. Germline V CDR1 and CDR2: SEHNR, FQNEAQ (reference sequence). V lost 5 bases and J 4 bases, leaving 6 bases between the germline ends. CDR3 protein: CASSNKYEQYF. The CDR3 coding sequence is TGTGCCAGCAGCAATAAGTACGAGCAGTACTTC.

This clonotype was found a few times. V and J are TRBV20-1 and TRBJ2-7, with D maybe TRBD1 (5 bases). The CDR3 totals 12 residues. Trimming shortened V by 6 bases and J by 3 bases, and 12 bases separated the two germline ends. Germline CDR1 reads DFQATT; CDR2 reads SNEGSKA (reference sequence). CDR3 sequence (DNA): TGCAGTGCCCGTGTGGGGCGCTACGAGCAGTACTTC. As protein: CSARVGRYEQYF.

The CDR3 sequence is CASTHSGGTETQYF. The CDR3 coding sequence is TGTGCCAGCACCCACTCGGGGGGGACGGAGACCCAGTACTTC. The chain is built from TRBV12-3 or TRBV12-4 and TRBJ2-5; 8 bases are a match to TRBD2. J lost 5 bases, V lost 7 bases, and 9 bases had no gene match. The CDR3 has 14 amino acids.

V gene TRBV11-3 combines with J gene TRBJ2-2; tentatively, D is TRBD1 (6 bases). The CDR3 is 16 amino acids. Trimming pared 6 bases from V and 0 bases from J, leaving 14 bases between. Germline CDR1 is SGHNT and CDR2 is YENEEA. The CDR3 reads CASRSRGTTNTGELFF. In nucleotides, the CDR3 is TGTGCCAGCAGATCTCGTGGGACAACGAACACCGGGGAGCTGTTTTTT.

There are many counts of this clonotype. CDR3: CASTNGGGAGSDTQYF. The CDR3 DNA sequence: TGTGCCAGCACCAACGGAGGGGGCGCGGGATCAGATACGCAGTATTTT. V is TRBV6-1 and J is TRBJ2-3, with D possibly matching TRBD1 (7 bases). CDR3 length: 16 residues. Trimming took off 7 bases at V and 4 bases at J, with 21 bases between the two ends. Germline CDR1 and CDR2: MNHNS and SASEGT.

This rearrangement joins TRBV6-2 or TRBV6-3 to TRBJ2-1; 9 bases fit TRBD2. The CDR3 totals 17 residues. V lost 6 bases and J lost 0; bases outside the gene matches: 9. Germline CDR1 and CDR2: MNHEY and SVGEGT. The DNA for the CDR3 is TGTGCCAGCAGCCCCACTAGCGGGTGGATCTCCTACAATGAGCAGTTCTTC. It codes for CASSPTSGWISYNEQFF.

This chain joins TRBV20-1 and TRBJ2-6, with D unclear. V shed 1 base and J shed 0 bases, with 13 bases lying between them. Per the germline V gene, CDR1 is DFQATT and CDR2 is SNEGSKA (reference sequence). The CDR3 length is 17 residues. The CDR3 loop is CSARVFPGISGANVLTF. The CDR3 bases are TGCAGTGCTAGAGTTTTCCCAGGAATCTCTGGGGCCAACGTCCTGACTTTC.

This clonotype came up a few times. V usage is TRBV20-1 and J usage is TRBJ2-5, with D unclear. The CDR3 spans 12 residues. Germline V gives CDR1 DFQATT, CDR2 SNEGSKA (reference sequence). Trimming removed 3 bases at V and 5 bases at J, with 10 bases between. The CDR3: CSASWGSETQYF. The CDR3 nucleotides are TGCAGTGCTAGCTGGGGTTCGGAGACCCAGTACTTC.